The rows below give T cell receptor beta chains drawn from one sample of a study of T cells in Graves' hyperthyroidism and ophthalmopathy. Each CDR3 protein gets one entry after TCRdb re-called the multiplex PCR reads with MiXCR. The table includes 500,000 to 600,000 distinct CDR3 sequences, about half detected once. Sequenced material: peripheral blood or thyroid tissue (not recorded which). The receptors stem from an adult woman with Graves' disease, either hyperthyroidism or ophthalmopathy (not recorded which). The CDR3 runs from the conserved cysteine through the conserved F or W.

j_gene | v_gene | CDR3aa
TRBJ2-7 | TRBV5-1 | CASSFKAGSYEQYF
TRBJ2-5 | TRBV7-2 | CASSLDLKETQYF
TRBJ1-6 | TRBV7-8 | CASSLGGTGIRSPLHF
TRBJ2-7 | TRBV7-9 | CASSRGESGESSYEQYF
TRBJ1-1 | TRBV7-9 | CASSLATAENTEAFF
TRBJ2-1 | TRBV20-1 | CSAPKGLAGSNEQFF
TRBJ2-7 | TRBV12-3/TRBV12-4 | CASSDSGTGGYEQYF
TRBJ1-5 | TRBV19 | CASSIHDQPQHF
TRBJ1-2 | TRBV5-5 | CASRQVSYDYTF
TRBJ2-2 | TRBV12-5 | CASRESGELFF
TRBJ2-7 | TRBV2 | CASSETRGQGIYEQYF
TRBJ2-5 | TRBV10-3 | CAVGQGQETQYF
TRBJ1-1 | TRBV5-8 | CASSRDSRGTEAFF
TRBJ2-7 | TRBV20-1 | CSARKRLNSYEQYF
TRBJ1-5 | TRBV19 | CASTLVWSNQPQHF
TRBJ1-1 | TRBV6-1 | CASSVTSMNTEAFF
TRBJ1-1 | TRBV6-6 | CASSYRTEAFF
TRBJ1-6 | TRBV5-1 | CASSYGQDNSPLHF
TRBJ1-2 | TRBV10-3 | CAISEEGAGGYTF
TRBJ2-7 | TRBV10-3 | CAISEGGAGVDAYF
TRBJ2-5 | TRBV28 | CASRGDRPSETQYF
TRBJ1-5 | TRBV2 | CASSEGLDSPQHF
TRBJ2-7 | TRBV11-2 | CASNNGTGSYEQYF
TRBJ1-6 | TRBV29-1 | CSVGQGWGSPLHF
TRBJ2-7 | TRBV6-4 | CASSRYSLALSGSYEQYF
TRBJ1-2 | TRBV5-8 | CASSLDTTYGYTF
TRBJ2-5 | TRBV7-9 | CASTSGQGSGTQYF
TRBJ2-2 | TRBV19 | CASQRTPNTGELFF
TRBJ2-6 | TRBV14 | CASSPQLGSGANVLTF
TRBJ1-4 | TRBV20-1 | CSAPATNEKLFF
TRBJ2-7 | TRBV19 | CASSIAPGRPYEQYF
TRBJ2-6 | TRBV19 | CASSRTVNTGANVLTF
TRBJ1-5 | TRBV27 | CASSFGGRGNQPQHF
TRBJ1-2 | TRBV6-5 | CASSYGQGVAGYTF
TRBJ2-5 | TRBV24-1 | CATSDWGSQETQYF
TRBJ2-5 | TRBV7-2 | CASSLVGIRETQYF
TRBJ2-3 | TRBV24-1 | CATSRTGAADTQYF
TRBJ2-7 | TRBV5-1 | CASSLPTRSASGEQYF
TRBJ2-7 | TRBV27 | CASSLSTGHYEQYF
TRBJ2-5 | TRBV12-3/TRBV12-4 | CASSRSQYF